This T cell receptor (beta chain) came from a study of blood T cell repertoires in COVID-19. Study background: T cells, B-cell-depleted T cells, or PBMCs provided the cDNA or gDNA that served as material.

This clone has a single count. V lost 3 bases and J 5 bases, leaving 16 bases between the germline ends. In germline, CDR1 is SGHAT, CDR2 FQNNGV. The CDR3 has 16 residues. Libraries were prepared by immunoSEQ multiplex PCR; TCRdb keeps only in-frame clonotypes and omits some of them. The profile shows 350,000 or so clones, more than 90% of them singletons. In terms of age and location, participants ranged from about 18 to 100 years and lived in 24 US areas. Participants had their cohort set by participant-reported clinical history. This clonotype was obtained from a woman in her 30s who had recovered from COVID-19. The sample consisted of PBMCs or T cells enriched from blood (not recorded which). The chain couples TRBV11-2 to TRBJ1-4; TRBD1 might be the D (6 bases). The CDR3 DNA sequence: TGTGCCAGCAGCTTGGGGGTCCAGGGGAAGAATGAAAAACTGTTTTTT. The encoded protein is CASSLGVQGKNEKLFF.